This TCR beta chain was sequenced during a study of blood T cell repertoires in COVID-19. Method: immunoSEQ multiplex PCR; TCRdb's copy keeps in-frame clones and lacks some. The sample gives around 210,000 clones, 70% to 90% of which show up once; 0.95% is in the top ten. The clonotype originates from a man in his fifties or sixties with COVID-19, enrolled during active disease. The sequenced material came from peripheral blood.

CDR3 loop: CATNRDEQFF. The CDR3, as DNA: TGTGCCACTAATCGGGATGAGCAGTTCTTC. V is TRBV27 and J is TRBJ2-1; D not resolved. CDR1 MNHEY and CDR2 SMNVEV come from the germline V gene (reference sequence). Trimming cost V 10 bases and J 8 bases, with 9 bases left between them. The CDR3 has 10 amino acids.